This T cell receptor (beta chain) emerged from a study of T-cell memory formation after mild COVID-19. Looking at the study overall: Largely, TCR clusters stayed within a single donor.

To note about this clonotype: Its antigen is unknown.

Study findings and constraints: Later expanders leaned CD4+, whereas clones that contracted between day 15 and 85 were balanced CD4/CD8. Memory cells collected pre-infection included some clones that later responded, suggesting cross-reactive memory joined.

Sample barcodes and UMIs were carried by the TCR alpha and TCR beta cDNA libraries that 5'RACE generated with constant-segment primers. One entry per CDR3 protein, called by TCRdb with MiXCR from the 5' RACE reads. The table includes approximately 270,000 distinct CDR3 sequences, 15% to 20% detected once. The V gene's germline CDR1 is SEHNR and CDR2 FQNEAQ (reference sequence). V shed 5 bases and J 5 bases; nucleotides not matched to a gene: 13. There are 17 residues in the CDR3. The receptor was isolated from a man aged 18-30 years who had mild COVID-19 (a few samples of this study predate the infection). Cell type and time point are not known. Source material: PBMCs or a T cell subset sorted from them (not recorded which). The rearrangement uses TRBV7-9 and TRBJ2-1; TRBD2 matches at 9 bases. In nucleotides, the CDR3 is TGTGCCAGCAGCCCTTTCTGGGGTAGCGGGAGAAACAATGAGCAGTTCTTC. Translating it yields CASSPFWGSGRNNEQFF.